Listed here are 10 T cell receptor beta chains from one sample, sequenced in a study of T cells in women clearing cervical HPV infection. TCRdb's copy holds only in-frame clones and misses some; the assay was immunoSEQ multiplex PCR. In total, the table holds 20,000 to 25,000 clones. The sequencing input was blood buffy coat. The receptor source for this set is a woman between 18 and 70 years old with a cervical HPV16 infection that either progressed to CIN3+ or cleared (not recorded which).

As concerns this clone: Coverage ceases 3 residues before the CDR3 finishes, and the germline J gene fills in the end. V is TRBV29-1 and J is TRBJ1-1, with D perhaps matching TRBD1 (5 bases). Germline V gene data show CDR1 as SQVTM and CDR2 as ANQGSEA. The CDR3 covers 14 residues. The ends were cut back, 2 bases at V and 0 bases at J, with 10 bases in the middle. The DNA read from the CDR3 is TGCAGCGTTGAACTACAGGCCCTGAACACTGAA. It specifies CSVELQALNTE. The whole CDR3 protein is CSVELQALNTEAFF. Filled out from reference TRBV29-1 and TRBJ1-1, the complete variable domain reads SAVISQKPSRDICQRGTSLTIQCQVDSQVTMMFWYRQQPGQSLTLIATANQGSEATYESGFVIDKFPISRPNLTFSTLTVSNMSPEDSSIYLCSVELQALNTEAFFGQGTRLTVV.

As regards this clone: The CDR3 end falls 3 residues outside the read, so it is completed with the germline J gene. V and J are TRBV19 and TRBJ1-5, with D unclear. V lost 5 bases, J lost 7 bases, and 12 bases lay in between. CDR3 length: 13 amino acids. Per the germline V gene, CDR1 is LNHDA and CDR2 is SQIVND (reference sequence). CDR3 protein: CASSQREYQPQHF. CDR3 DNA (partial): TGTGCCAGTAGTCAGCGGGAGTACCAGCCC.

On this clone: The read terminates 3 residues before the CDR3 end, so the remaining end is supplied by the germline J gene. This chain uses TRBV7-9 with TRBJ2-1; TRBD2 matches at 12 bases. This CDR3 comprises 14 residues. Germline loops: CDR1 SEHNR, CDR2 FQNEAQ (reference sequence). J lost 8 bases, V lost 3 bases, and 2 bases had no gene match. CDR3 amino acids: CASSLTSGRDEQFF. The CDR3 DNA, read in part, is TGTGCCAGCAGCTTGACTAGCGGGAGAGATGAG.

As for this clone: The sequence runs out 3 residues before the end of the CDR3; the remainder is reconstructed from the germline J gene. The chain couples TRBV11-2 to TRBJ1-3, with D possibly TRBD1 on 5 matching bases. The CDR3 spans 13 residues. Trimming stripped 4 bases from V and 8 bases from J, with 12 bases between. Germline-derived CDR1 and CDR2 are SGHAT and FQNNGV. CDR3 amino acids: CASSYGQLDTIYF. The CDR3 DNA, read in part, is TGTGCCAGCAGCTATGGACAATTAGACACC.

For this clone: The CDR3 end lies 3 residues beyond the end of the read and is filled in from the germline J gene. This chain uses TRBV20-1 with TRBJ2-1; the D is unclear. CDR3 length: 15 amino acids. CDR1 is DFQATT and CDR2 is SNEGSKA in the germline V gene (reference sequence). V shed 0 bases and J shed 4 bases, with 13 bases lying between them. CDR3 sequence: CSARETVDIYNEQFF. The sequenced CDR3 bases are TGCAGTGCTAGAGAAACTGTTGATATTTACAATGAG.

For this clone: The sequence runs out 3 residues before the end of the CDR3; the remainder is reconstructed from the germline J gene. V and J are TRBV6-1 and TRBJ1-2, with 12 bases that match TRBD1. Germline CDR1 and CDR2: MNHNS and SASEGT. Unmatched junction bases numbered 5, after V lost 2 bases and J lost 1 base. The CDR3 totals 17 residues. Incomplete CDR3 DNA: TGTGCCAGCAGTGAATGGGGACAGGGGGCTAATAACTATGGC. This sequence encodes CASSEWGQGANNYG. The full CDR3 protein is CASSEWGQGANNYGYTF.

On this clone: The CDR3 is cut off 3 residues early in the read; its end comes from the germline J gene. The rearrangement links TRBV11-2 to TRBJ2-1, with no clear D. CDR3 length: 14 amino acids. Trimming shortened V by 7 bases and J by 0 bases, and 10 bases separated the two germline ends. Germline CDR1 is SGHAT and CDR2 is FQNNGV. The DNA read from the CDR3 is TGTGCCAGCACCCCACTAAGCTCCTACAATGAG. Its protein is CASTPLSSYNE. The complete CDR3 protein is CASTPLSSYNEQFF.

On this clone itself: The junction departs from germline at one end; a sequencing error may be responsible. The read finishes 3 residues shy of the CDR3 end, and the germline J gene is used to complete it. This chain links TRBV7-7 with TRBJ2-2; D is possibly TRBD1 (6 bases). CDR1 and CDR2 from the germline V gene are SSHAT and FNYEAQ (reference sequence). The CDR3 has 14 amino acids. This CDR3 is CASSYSRGTGELFF. CDR3 DNA, as far as it was read: TGTGCTAGCAGCTACTCCAGGGGAACCGGGGAG. Based on the CDR3 plus reference TRBV7-7 and TRBJ2-2, the full variable domain is GAGVSQSPRYKVTKRGQDVTLRCDPISSHATLYWYQQALGQGPEFLTYFNYEAQPDKSGLPSDRFSAERPEGSISTLTIQRTEQRDSAMYRCASSYSRGTGELFFGEGSRLTVL.

To note about this clone: The germline gene is not matched at one end of the junction; a read error may be the cause. The CDR3 goes on 3 residues after the read ends, and that part is filled in from the germline J gene. The sample contains more than one DNA sequence encoding this CDR3. The gene calls are TRBV29-1 and TRBJ1-3; no firm D call. Germline V gives CDR1 SQVTM, CDR2 ANQGSEA. CDR3 length: 15 residues. The CDR3 loop is CSVEDGRGSGHTIYF. The CDR3 bases that were read are TGCAGCGTTGAAGACGGTCGGGGAAGTGGGCACACA.

Concerning this clone itself: The read ends 3 residues early relative to the CDR3; the germline J gene fills the gap. The chain employs TRBV11-3 and TRBJ2-7; 7 bases line up with TRBD1. There are 14 residues in the CDR3. V was clipped by 5 bases and J by 2 bases; unmatched bases: 6. Germline CDR1 and CDR2: SGHNT and YENEEA. The sequenced CDR3 bases are TGTGCCAGCAGCCTAAGAAGGGGGCCCTACGAG. Protein sequence: CASSLRRGPYE. The whole CDR3 reads CASSLRRGPYEQYF.